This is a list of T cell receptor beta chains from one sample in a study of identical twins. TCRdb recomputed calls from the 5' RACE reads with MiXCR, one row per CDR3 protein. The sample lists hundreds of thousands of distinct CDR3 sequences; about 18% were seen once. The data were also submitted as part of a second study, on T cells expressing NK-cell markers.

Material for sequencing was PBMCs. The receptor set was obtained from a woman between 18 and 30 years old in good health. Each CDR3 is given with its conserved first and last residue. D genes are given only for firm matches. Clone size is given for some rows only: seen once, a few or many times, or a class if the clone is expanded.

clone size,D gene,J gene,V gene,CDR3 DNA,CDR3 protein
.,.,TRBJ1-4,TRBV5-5,TGTGCCAGCAGCTCCTTAAAGGGGGTCCGAAAACTGTTTTTT,CASSSLKGVRKLFF
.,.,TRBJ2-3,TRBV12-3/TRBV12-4,TGTGCCAGCAGACGGGACTTAAACACAGATACGCAGTATTTT,CASRRDLNTDTQYF
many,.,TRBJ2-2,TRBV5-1,TGCGCCAGCAGCTTGTACGCGAACACCGGGGAGCTGTTTTTT,CASSLYANTGELFF
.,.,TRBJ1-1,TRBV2,TGTGCCAGCAGGGGCCAGATTTTTCTAAAGGGGCTGACTGAAGCTTTCTTT,CASRGQIFLKGLTEAFF
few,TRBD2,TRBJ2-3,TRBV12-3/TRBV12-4,TGTGCCAGCAGTTTTGGGACTAGCGGACCTAATACGCAGTATTTT,CASSFGTSGPNTQYF
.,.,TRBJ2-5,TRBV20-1,TGCAGTGCCAGACGGTGGGGGCAAGAGACCCAGTACTTC,CSARRWGQETQYF
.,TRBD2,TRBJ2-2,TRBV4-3,TGCGCCAGCAGCCCTAGCGGGAGGTCGACCGGGGAGCTGTTTTTT,CASSPSGRSTGELFF
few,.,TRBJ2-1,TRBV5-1,TGCGCCAGCAGCGTGGACATTTCCAGGAGGTACAATGAGCAGTTCTTC,CASSVDISRRYNEQFF
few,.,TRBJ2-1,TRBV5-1,TGCGCCAGCAGCTTAAGGTGGGAAAAGAATGAGCAGTTCTTC,CASSLRWEKNEQFF
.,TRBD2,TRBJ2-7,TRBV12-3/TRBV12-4,TGTGCCAGCAGTGCAACTAGCGGGTACTCCTACGAGCAGTACTTC,CASSATSGYSYEQYF
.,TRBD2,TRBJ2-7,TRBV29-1,TGCAGCGTTGAGGGCGGCGGGAGGGCAATCGAGCAGTACTTC,CSVEGGGRAIEQYF
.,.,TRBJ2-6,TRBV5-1,TGCGCCAGCAGCTTGCTGGTGTCTGCTGGGGCCAACGTCCTGACTTTC,CASSLLVSAGANVLTF
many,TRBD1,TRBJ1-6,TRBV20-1,TGCAGTGCTCCCGGATTGACAGGGACGGGTTCACCCCTCCACTTT,CSAPGLTGTGSPLHF
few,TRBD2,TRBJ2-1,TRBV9,TGTGCCAGCGCGGGAGGGCCGGCCGAAAATGAGCAGTTCTTC,CASAGGPAENEQFF
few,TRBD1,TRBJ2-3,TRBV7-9,TGTGCCAGCAGTTCCGACAGGGGGTTGGTCGGCACAGATACGCAGTATTTT,CASSSDRGLVGTDTQYF
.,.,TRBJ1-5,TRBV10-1,TGCGCCAGCAGTGAGGGGCCGAGCAATCAGCCCCAGCATTTT,CASSEGPSNQPQHF
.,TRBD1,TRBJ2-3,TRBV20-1,TGCAGTGCTAGAAAAACAGGGGCCGATACGCAGTATTTT,CSARKTGADTQYF
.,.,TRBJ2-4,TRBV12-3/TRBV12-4,TGTGCCAGCAGTTTATTCTGGGGGGTGGTTAACATTCAGTACTTC,CASSLFWGVVNIQYF
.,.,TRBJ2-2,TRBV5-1,TGCGCCAGCAGCTCGCAGTGGACCACCGGGGAGCTGTTTTTT,CASSSQWTTGELFF
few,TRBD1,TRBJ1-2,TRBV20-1,TGCAGTGCGGCACGGACAGGGGCTAACTATGGCTACACCTTC,CSAARTGANYGYTF
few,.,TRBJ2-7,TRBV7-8,TGTGCCAGCAGCTTAGCGACTTGGTACGAGCAGTACTTC,CASSLATWYEQYF
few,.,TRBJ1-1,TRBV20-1,TGCAGTGCTAGACTAATAGGGGGATTGAACACTGAAGCTTTCTTT,CSARLIGGLNTEAFF
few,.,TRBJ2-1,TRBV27,TGTGCCAGCAGTTTCACAGAGTACAATGAGCAGTTCTTC,CASSFTEYNEQFF
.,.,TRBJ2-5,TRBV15,TGTGCCACCAGCAGAGATGGCAGGGGTGGCCAAGAGACCCAGTACTTC,CATSRDGRGGQETQYF